The T cell receptor beta chain under discussion was sequenced for a study of T cell responses to AZD1222 COVID-19 vaccine. Trimming stripped 7 bases from V and 0 bases from J, with 16 bases between. Germline values: CDR1 SGHRS, CDR2 YFSETQ. This CDR3 region has 16 residues. Libraries were prepared by immunoSEQ multiplex PCR; TCRdb keeps only in-frame clonotypes and omits some of them. The sample comprises around 110,000 clones, 85% to 95% of which are singletons, and just under 3% rests with the top ten. The sequence came from an adult in good health. Sequenced here: peripheral blood, sampled on day 0 of AZD1222 vaccination. The gene calls are TRBV5-1 and TRBJ2-2; tentative D call: TRBD2 (7 bases). The CDR3 loop reads CASGGPLAANTGELFF. DNA of the CDR3: TGCGCCAGCGGGGGGCCGCTAGCGGCGAACACCGGGGAGCTGTTTTTT.